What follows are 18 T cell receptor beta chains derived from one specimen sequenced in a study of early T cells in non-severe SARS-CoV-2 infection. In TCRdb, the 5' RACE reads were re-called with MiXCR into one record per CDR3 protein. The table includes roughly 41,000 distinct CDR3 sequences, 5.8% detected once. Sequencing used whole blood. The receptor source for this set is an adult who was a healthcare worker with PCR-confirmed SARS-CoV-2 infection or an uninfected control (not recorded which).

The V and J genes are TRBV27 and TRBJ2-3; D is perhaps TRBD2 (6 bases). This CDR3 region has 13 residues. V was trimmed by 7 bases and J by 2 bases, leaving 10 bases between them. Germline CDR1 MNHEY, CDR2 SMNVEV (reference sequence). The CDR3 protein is CASTGGYTDTQYF. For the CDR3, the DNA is TGTGCCAGCACCGGAGGGTACACAGATACGCAGTATTTT.

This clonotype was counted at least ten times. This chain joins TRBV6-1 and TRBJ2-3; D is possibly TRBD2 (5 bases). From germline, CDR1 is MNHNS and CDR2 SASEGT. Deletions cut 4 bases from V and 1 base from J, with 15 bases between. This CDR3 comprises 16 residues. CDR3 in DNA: TGTGCCAGCAGTGCAGTGGACCGGAGGCGCACAGATACGCAGTATTTT. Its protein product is CASSAVDRRRTDTQYF.

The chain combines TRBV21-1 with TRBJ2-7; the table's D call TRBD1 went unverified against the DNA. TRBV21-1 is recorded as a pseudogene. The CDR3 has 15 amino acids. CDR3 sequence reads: CASSKMAGRGCEQYF. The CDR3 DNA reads TGTGCCAGCAGCAAAATGGCAGGGCGAGGTTGCGAGCAGTACTTC.

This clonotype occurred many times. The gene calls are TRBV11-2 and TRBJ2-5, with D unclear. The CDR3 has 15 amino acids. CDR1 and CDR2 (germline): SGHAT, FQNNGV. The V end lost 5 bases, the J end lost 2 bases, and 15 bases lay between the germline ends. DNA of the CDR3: TGTGCCAGCAGCCCCATGCAAGCAGGTCAAGAGACCCAGTACTTC. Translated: CASSPMQAGQETQYF.

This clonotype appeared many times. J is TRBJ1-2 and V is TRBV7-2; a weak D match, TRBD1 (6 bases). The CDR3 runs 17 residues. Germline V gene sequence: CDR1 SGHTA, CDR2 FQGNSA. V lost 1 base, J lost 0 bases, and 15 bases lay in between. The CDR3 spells CASSLGAWGRTNYGYTF. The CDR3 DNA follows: TGTGCCAGCAGCTTAGGGGCATGGGGGCGGACTAACTATGGCTACACCTTC.

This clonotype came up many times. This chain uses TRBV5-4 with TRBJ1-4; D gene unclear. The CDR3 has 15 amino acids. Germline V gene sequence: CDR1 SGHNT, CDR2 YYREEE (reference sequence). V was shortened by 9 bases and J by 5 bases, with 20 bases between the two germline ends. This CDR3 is CATNAAGRGNEKLFF. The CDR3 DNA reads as TGTGCCACCAATGCCGCGGGTCGCGGGAATGAAAAACTGTTTTTT.

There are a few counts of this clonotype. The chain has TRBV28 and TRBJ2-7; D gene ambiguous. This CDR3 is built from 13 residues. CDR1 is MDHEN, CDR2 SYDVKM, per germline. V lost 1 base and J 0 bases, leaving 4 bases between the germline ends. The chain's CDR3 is CASSLSPSYEQYF. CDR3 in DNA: TGTGCCAGCAGTTTATCCCCCTCCTACGAGCAGTACTTC.

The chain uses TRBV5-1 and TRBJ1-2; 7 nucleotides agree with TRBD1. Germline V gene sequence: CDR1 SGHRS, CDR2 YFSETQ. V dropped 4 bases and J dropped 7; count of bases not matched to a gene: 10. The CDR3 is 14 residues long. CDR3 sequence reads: CASSPGTDLGGYTF. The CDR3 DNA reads TGCGCCAGCAGCCCGGGGACAGACCTGGGTGGCTACACCTTC.

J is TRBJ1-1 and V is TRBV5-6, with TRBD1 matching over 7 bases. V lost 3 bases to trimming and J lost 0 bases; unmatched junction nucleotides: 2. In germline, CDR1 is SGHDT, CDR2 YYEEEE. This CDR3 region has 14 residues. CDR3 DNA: TGTGCCAGCAGCTGGGGACAGTTGAACACTGAAGCTTTCTTT. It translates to CASSWGQLNTEAFF.

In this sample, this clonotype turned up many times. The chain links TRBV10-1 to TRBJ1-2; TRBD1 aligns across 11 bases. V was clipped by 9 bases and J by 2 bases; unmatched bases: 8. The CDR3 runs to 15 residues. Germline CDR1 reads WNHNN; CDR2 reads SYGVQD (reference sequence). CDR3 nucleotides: TGCGCCAGTGGACAGGGGGCAGGAGGGAACTATGGCTACACCTTC. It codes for CASGQGAGGNYGYTF.

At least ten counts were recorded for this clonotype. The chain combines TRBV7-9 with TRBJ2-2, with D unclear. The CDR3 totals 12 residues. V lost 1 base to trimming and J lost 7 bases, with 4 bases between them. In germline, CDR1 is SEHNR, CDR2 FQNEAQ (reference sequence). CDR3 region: CASSLEVGELFF. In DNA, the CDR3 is TGTGCCAGCAGCTTAGAGGTCGGGGAGCTGTTTTTT.

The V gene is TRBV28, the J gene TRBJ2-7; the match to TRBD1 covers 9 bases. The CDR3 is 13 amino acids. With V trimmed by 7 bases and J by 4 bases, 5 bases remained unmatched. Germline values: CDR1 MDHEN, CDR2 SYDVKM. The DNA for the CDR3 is TGTGCCAGCAAAGGGACAGGGTTATACGAGCAGTACTTC. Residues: CASKGTGLYEQYF.

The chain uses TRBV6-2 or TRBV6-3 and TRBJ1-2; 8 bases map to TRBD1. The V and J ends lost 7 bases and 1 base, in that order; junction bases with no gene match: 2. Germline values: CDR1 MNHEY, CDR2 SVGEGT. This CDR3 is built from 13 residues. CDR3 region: CASIDRGNYGYTF. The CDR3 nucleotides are TGTGCCAGCATTGACAGGGGTAACTATGGCTACACCTTC.

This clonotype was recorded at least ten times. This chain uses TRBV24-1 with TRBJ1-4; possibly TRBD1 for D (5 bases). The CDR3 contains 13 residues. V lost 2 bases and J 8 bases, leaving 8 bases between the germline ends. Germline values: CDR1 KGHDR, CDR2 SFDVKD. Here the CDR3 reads CATSDWRGEKLFF. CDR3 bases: TGTGCCACCAGTGATTGGAGGGGAGAAAAACTGTTTTTT.

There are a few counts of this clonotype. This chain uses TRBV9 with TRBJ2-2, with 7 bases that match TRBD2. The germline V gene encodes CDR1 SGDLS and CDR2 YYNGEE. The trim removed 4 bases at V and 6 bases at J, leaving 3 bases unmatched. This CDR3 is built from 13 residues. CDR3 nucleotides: TGTGCCAGCAGCTTCGGACTAGCCGGGGAGCTGTTTTTT. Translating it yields CASSFGLAGELFF.

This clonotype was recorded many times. The CDR3 DNA is TGTGCCAGCAGCCAGACTCGGACCAGCCGACGAGAGACCCAGTACTTC. Translation: CASSQTRTSRRETQYF. The rearrangement uses TRBV3-1 and TRBJ2-5; D is undetermined. In germline, CDR1 is LGHDT, CDR2 YNNKEL (reference sequence). The CDR3 runs 16 residues. V lost 3 bases, J lost 4 bases, and 18 bases lay in between.

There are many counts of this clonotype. The CDR3 region has the DNA TGTGCCAGCAGCTTAAATGCGGCGACAGACTATGGCTACACCTTC. This codes for CASSLNAATDYGYTF. The chain is built from TRBV5-5 and TRBJ1-2, with D possibly TRBD1 on 5 matching bases. This CDR3 comprises 15 residues. The V gene's germline CDR1 is SGHKS and CDR2 YYEKEE (reference sequence). Deletions cut 2 bases from V and 3 bases from J, with 14 bases between.

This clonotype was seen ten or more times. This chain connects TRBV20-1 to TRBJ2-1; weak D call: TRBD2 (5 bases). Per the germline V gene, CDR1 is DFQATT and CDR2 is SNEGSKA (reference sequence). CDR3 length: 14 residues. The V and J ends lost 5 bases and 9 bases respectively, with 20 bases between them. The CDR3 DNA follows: TGCAGTGCTCCCAGGACGGCTGGCGGACTTGAGCAGTTCTTC. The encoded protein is CSAPRTAGGLEQFF.